These 18 T cell receptor beta chains were sequenced from one sample in a study of shared clonotypes between healthy human individuals. The repertoire was sequenced with immunoSEQ multiplex PCR; TCRdb's copy has only in-frame clones and lacks some. This sample has roughly 590,000 clones, with around 95% found just once. Only CD45RO-negative cells positively selected for CCR7 counted as naive CD8 cells, so terminally differentiated effector memory CD45RA+ cells were excluded. The specimen sequenced was naive CD8+ T cells sorted from blood. The receptors originated from a woman between 25 and 40 years old in good health.

This chain uses TRBV18 with TRBJ2-7; D call uncertain. The CDR3 sequence is 13 residues long. CDR1 is KGHSH, CDR2 LQKENI, per germline. V was cut by 0 bases and J by 5 bases, with 8 bases left in between. The DNA of the CDR3 is TGTGCCAGCTCACCACCAGGGCCCCACGAGCAGTACTTC. Translating it yields CASSPPGPHEQYF.

The J gene is TRBJ1-1, the V gene TRBV6-5; D perhaps matches TRBD1 (6 bases). Per the germline V gene, CDR1 is MNHEY and CDR2 is SVGAGI. The CDR3 is made up of 12 amino acids. V was trimmed by 6 bases and J by 9 bases, leaving 14 bases between them. The CDR3 reads CASSLTGSQAFF. The DNA for the CDR3 is TGTGCCAGCAGCCTGACAGGATCTCAAGCTTTCTTT.

The chain combines TRBV11-2 with TRBJ1-2; D is ambiguous. The CDR3 length is 15 residues. V lost 6 bases to trimming and J lost 4 bases, with 18 bases between them. The V gene's germline CDR1 is SGHAT and CDR2 FQNNGV. CDR3 coding DNA: TGTGCCAGCAGTTCTAGGACCCCTAACTCCTATGGCTACACCTTC. Translation: CASSSRTPNSYGYTF.

This rearrangement joins TRBV28 to TRBJ1-1; perhaps TRBD1 as D (6 bases). V lost 6 bases and J lost 0, with 11 bases in between. From germline, CDR1 is MDHEN and CDR2 SYDVKM. The CDR3 is made up of 14 amino acids. CDR3: CASSRTGLNTEAFF. CDR3 coding DNA: TGTGCCAGCAGCCGTACAGGGTTGAACACTGAAGCTTTCTTT.

The chain is built from TRBV5-1 and TRBJ1-2; no definite D call. Germline V gene data show CDR1 as SGHRS and CDR2 as YFSETQ. This CDR3 has 16 residues. V dropped 0 bases and J dropped 0 bases, with 12 bases sitting between them. The CDR3 DNA reads TGCGCCAGCAGCTTGGAAGGGATAAGATCTAACTATGGCTACACCTTC. Amino acid sequence: CASSLEGIRSNYGYTF.

V is TRBV27 and J is TRBJ1-3; D not resolved. The CDR3 loop spans 17 amino acids. V was clipped by 1 base and J by 1 base, with 14 bases between them. Germline CDR1 MNHEY, CDR2 SMNVEV (reference sequence). CDR3 protein: CASSLFSRWGSGNTIYF. The CDR3 DNA reads TGTGCCAGCAGTTTATTCTCTAGGTGGGGTTCTGGAAACACCATATATTTT.

CDR3 nucleotides: TGTGCCAGCAGTTCAGGTTCCCGCACAGATACGCAGTATTTT. Protein: CASSSGSRTDTQYF. V gene TRBV27 combines with J gene TRBJ2-3; D not certain. V was trimmed by 4 bases and J by 1 base, leaving 9 bases between them. CDR3 length: 14 amino acids. Germline loops: CDR1 MNHEY, CDR2 SMNVEV (reference sequence).

J is TRBJ2-7 and V is TRBV4-1; the match to TRBD2 covers 11 bases. Per germline, CDR1 MGHRA and CDR2 YSYEKL. Losses at the gene ends were 4 bases for V and 6 bases for J; bases not matched to a gene: 14. This CDR3 region has 17 residues. CDR3 sequence: CASSLSRVTSGSGEQYF. In nucleotides, the CDR3 is TGCGCCAGCAGCCTAAGTCGGGTCACTAGCGGGAGTGGCGAGCAGTACTTC.

The chain employs TRBV10-3 and TRBJ2-7; D might be TRBD2 (6 bases). CDR3 size: 17 residues. The V end lost 5 bases, the J end lost 1 base, and 21 bases lay between the germline ends. Germline V lookup: CDR1 ENHRY, CDR2 SYGVKD. CDR3 loop: CAISPLGTPSPSYEQYF. CDR3 coding DNA: TGTGCCATCAGTCCCCTCGGGACTCCGAGCCCTTCCTACGAGCAGTACTTC.

The V gene is TRBV23-1, the J gene TRBJ2-7; 9 bases line up with TRBD1. TRBV23-1 is known as an ORF, though its function is uncertain. The CDR3 consists of 15 residues. Losses at the gene ends were 3 bases for V and 2 bases for J; bases not matched to a gene: 5. CDR3 residues: CASSHRGTGTYEQYF. CDR3 bases: TGCGCCAGCAGTCACCGGGGGACAGGGACCTACGAGCAGTACTTC.

This clone has only one observation. The chain joins TRBV2 to TRBJ2-1, with 8 bases lining up with TRBD1. The germline V gene encodes CDR1 SNHLY and CDR2 FYNNEI. Unmatched junction bases numbered 13, after V lost 5 bases and J lost 4 bases. The CDR3 is made up of 17 amino acids. CDR3 DNA: TGTGCCAGCAGTAGTTGGGACAGGTTTCCTCTATACAATGAGCAGTTCTTC. It encodes CASSSWDRFPLYNEQFF.

V is TRBV13 and J is TRBJ2-1, with a tentative D call TRBD2 (6 bases). With 7 bases removed from V and 4 bases from J, the gap between germline ends came to 17 bases. The V gene's germline CDR1 is PRHDT and CDR2 FYEKMQ (reference sequence). CDR3 size: 15 residues. CDR3 residues: CASNPGASEYNEQFF. CDR3 sequence (DNA): TGTGCCAGCAACCCCGGCGCTAGCGAGTACAATGAGCAGTTCTTC.

This rearrangement joins TRBV28 to TRBJ1-4; weak D call: TRBD1 (6 bases). V lost 5 bases, J lost 2 bases, and 12 bases lay in between. CDR1 and CDR2 (germline): MDHEN, SYDVKM. The CDR3 is made up of 15 amino acids. CDR3 coding DNA: TGTGCCAGCAGTCCACAGGGTTACACTAATGAAAAACTGTTTTTT. As protein: CASSPQGYTNEKLFF.

This rearrangement joins TRBV9 to TRBJ1-1, with D possibly being TRBD1 (5 bases). Trimming stripped 0 bases from V and 3 bases from J, with 12 bases between. The CDR3 runs to 15 residues. The V gene's germline CDR1 is SGDLS and CDR2 YYNGEE. CDR3 DNA: TGTGCCAGCAGCGTAGGAGGAGGGGAGTACACTGAAGCTTTCTTT. Its translation is CASSVGGGEYTEAFF.

The chain is built from TRBV28 and TRBJ2-3; D gene uncertain. CDR1 is MDHEN and CDR2 is SYDVKM in the germline V gene. Trimming left V 3 bases short and J 5 bases short, with 9 bases between. This CDR3 is built from 13 residues. DNA of the CDR3: TGTGCCAGCAGTTTGGTAACGGGAGATACGCAGTATTTT. The encoded protein is CASSLVTGDTQYF.

Comments on this clone: The sample carries other DNA sequences with the same CDR3. This chain connects TRBV7-9 to TRBJ2-7, with 9 bases aligning to TRBD2. The junction had 1 base not matched to a gene; V was cut back by 3 bases and J by 4 bases. Germline V lookup: CDR1 SEHNR, CDR2 FQNEAQ (reference sequence). This CDR3 comprises 13 residues. CDR3 bases: TGTGCCAGCAGCTTGACTAGCGGATACGAGCAGTACTTC. As protein: CASSLTSGYEQYF.

This sequence joins TRBV5-1 and TRBJ1-3; D possibly corresponds to TRBD1 (5 bases). Germline CDR1 and CDR2: SGHRS and YFSETQ. The ends were cut back, 4 bases at V and 0 bases at J, with 8 bases in the middle. There are 14 residues in the CDR3. CDR3 region: CASSLGLSGNTIYF. CDR3 nucleotide sequence: TGCGCCAGCAGCCTGGGGCTCTCTGGAAACACCATATATTTT.

The CDR3 loop is CASSSYGQQEGYF. In DNA form, the CDR3 reads TGTGCCAGCAGTTCTTACGGACAGCAAGAGGGGTACTTC. The gene calls are TRBV28 and TRBJ2-7, with D maybe TRBD1 (6 bases). V was clipped by 4 bases and J by 12 bases, with 19 bases between them. The CDR3 is 13 amino acids. Germline CDR1 is MDHEN and CDR2 is SYDVKM.